One TCR beta chain is described in this entry. The source of the sample is a study of T cell changes during pregnancy in multiple sclerosis. The germline V gene has CDR1 SNHLY and CDR2 FYNNEI. The CDR3 is 12 amino acids. V was clipped by 6 bases and J by 5 bases, with 11 bases between them. Data came from immunoSEQ multiplex PCR; TCRdb stores just in-frame clones and leaves some out. The top ten hold about 0.31% of the sample, which has 55,000 to 70,000 clones, 85% to 95% seen once. Sequencing was performed on CD4+ T cells from peripheral blood mononuclear cells, taken after pregnancy. J is TRBJ2-7 and V is TRBV2, with a weak D call TRBD2 (5 bases). The TCR comes from a female donor with multiple sclerosis, enrolled in a pregnancy study. CDR3: CASSELVNEQYF. The CDR3, as DNA: TGTGCCAGCAGCGAACTAGTAAACGAGCAGTACTTC.